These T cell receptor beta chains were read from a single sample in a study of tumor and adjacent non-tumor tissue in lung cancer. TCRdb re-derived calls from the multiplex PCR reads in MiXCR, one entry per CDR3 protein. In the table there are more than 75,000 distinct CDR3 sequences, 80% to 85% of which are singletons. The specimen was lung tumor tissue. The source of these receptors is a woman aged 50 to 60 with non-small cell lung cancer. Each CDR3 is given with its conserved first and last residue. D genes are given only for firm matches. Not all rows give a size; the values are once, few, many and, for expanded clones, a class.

CSVVPARGDNEQFF,TGCAGCGTTGTACCAGCGAGAGGGGACAATGAGCAGTTCTTC,TRBV29-1,-,-,TRBJ2-1
CASKGVTNEKLFF,TGTGCCAGTAAAGGGGTAACTAATGAAAAACTGTTTTTT,TRBV28,-,-,TRBJ1-4
CTSKSLTGSLVDEQFF,TGTACCAGCAAGAGCCTAACAGGGTCCCTTGTGGATGAGCAATTCTTC,TRBV6-1,-,-,TRBJ2-1
CASSRTGGEWDTQYF,TGTGCCAGCAGCCGGACAGGGGGCGAGTGGGATACGCAGTATTTT,TRBV6-5,-,TRBD1,TRBJ2-3
CTSSFSVGSTDTQYF,TGTACCAGCAGCTTCTCGGTGGGGTCCACAGATACGCAGTATTTC,TRBV11-1,-,-,TRBJ2-3
CSGISPTTLEPKEAQYF,TGCAGTGGTATCAGCCCGACAACCCTTGAGCCCAAAGAGGCCCAGTACTTC,TRBV20-1,-,-,TRBJ2-5
CTWTAGTAIYEQYF,TGTACCTGGACTGCCGGGACAGCAATCTACGAGCAGTACTTC,TRBV30,-,TRBD1,TRBJ2-7
CASSWNRGLDSPLHF,TGTGCCAGCAGTTGGAACAGGGGGCTAGATTCGCCCCTCCACTTT,TRBV28,-,TRBD1,TRBJ1-6
CSVVLGGDWETQYF,TGCAGCGTTGTTCTTGGGGGAGACTGGGAGACCCAGTACTTC,TRBV29-1,-,-,TRBJ2-5
CANSLGGGGNKETQYF,TGTGCTAACAGCTTAGGGGGAGGGGGAAATAAAGAGACCCAGTACTTC,TRBV7-9,-,-,TRBJ2-5
CAGSFRGTFWTEVFF,TGTGCCGGCAGTTTCCGAGGGACATTCTGGACTGAAGTTTTCTTT,TRBV28,-,-,TRBJ1-1
CASSYSAGVNYERYF,TGTGCCAGCAGTTACTCGGCGGGAGTTAACTACGAGCGGTACTTC,TRBV6-5,once,TRBD2,TRBJ2-7
CSATNSGGYNKQFF,TGCAGTGCTACCAATAGCGGAGGTTACAATAAGCAGTTCTTT,TRBV29-1,-,-,TRBJ2-1
CVSSPDRVRTGELFF,TGTGTCAGCAGCCCCGACAGGGTGCGCACCGGGGAGCTGTTTTTT,TRBV6-5,-,TRBD1,TRBJ2-2
CSARGKTGESSSLHF,TGCAGTGCTAGAGGCAAGACAGGGGAGTCTTCATCCCTCCACTTC,TRBV20-1,once,TRBD1,TRBJ1-6
CSAPHSTHTQYF,TGCAGTGCTCCCCACAGCACACATACGCAGTATTTT,TRBV20-1,-,-,TRBJ2-3
CATSSLIGDSETQYF,TGTGCCACCAGCAGCCTGATAGGGGATTCAGAGACCCAGTACTTC,TRBV15,-,-,TRBJ2-5
CSARDNGDGLSGWWDEQFF,TGCAGTGCCAGAGATAATGGCGACGGCTTGAGCGGGTGGTGGGATGAGCAGTTCTTC,TRBV20-1,-,-,TRBJ2-1
CGSSEAQGREAFF,TGTGGCAGCAGTGAAGCGCAAGGGCGTGAAGCTTTCTTT,TRBV6-1,-,-,TRBJ1-1
CASSHDRQGTYNEQFF,TGCGCCAGCAGCCATGACCGGCAAGGGACCTACAATGAGCAGTTCTTC,TRBV4-1,-,-,TRBJ2-1
CASSFTGPKGRTKYF,TGTGCCAGCAGTTTTACCGGACCAAAAGGCCGCACCAAATATTTT,TRBV6-5,-,-,TRBJ1-3
CASSPNPGQVTYGQFF,TGCGCCAGCAGCCCTAACCCGGGACAAGTTACGTATGGGCAGTTCTTC,TRBV4-1,once,-,TRBJ2-1
CVTSGQGADIRYF,TGTGTCACCAGTGGACAGGGGGCCGACATTCGGTACTTC,TRBV24-1,-,TRBD1,TRBJ2-4
CASRNPLGKVTGELFF,TGTGCCAGCCGAAACCCACTAGGGAAGGTAACCGGGGAGCTGTTTTTT,TRBV7-9,-,-,TRBJ2-2
CASREPQGLNTEAFF,TGTGCCAGCAGGGAACCCCAGGGCCTGAACACTGAAGCTTTCTTT,TRBV6-6,many,-,TRBJ1-1
CASSIAGVTYEQYF,TGTGCCAGCAGTATAGCAGGAGTGACCTACGAGCAGTACTTC,TRBV28,-,-,TRBJ2-7
CASSYQGATYGYTF,TGTGCCAGTAGTTACCAGGGGGCGACCTATGGCTACACCTTC,TRBV6-2/TRBV6-3,-,TRBD1,TRBJ1-2
CANSRQHGGNQPQHF,TGTGCCAACAGTAGACAACACGGTGGCAATCAGCCCCAGCATTTT,TRBV28,few,-,TRBJ1-5
CSATDGTSGRSWSNVRFF,TGCAGTGCTACAGATGGTACTAGCGGGAGATCGTGGAGCAATGTGCGGTTCTTC,TRBV20-1,-,TRBD2,TRBJ2-1
CASNYSFWDRDQETQYF,TGTGCCAGCAATTACTCCTTCTGGGACAGGGACCAAGAGACCCAATACTTC,TRBV6-2/TRBV6-3,once,TRBD1,TRBJ2-5